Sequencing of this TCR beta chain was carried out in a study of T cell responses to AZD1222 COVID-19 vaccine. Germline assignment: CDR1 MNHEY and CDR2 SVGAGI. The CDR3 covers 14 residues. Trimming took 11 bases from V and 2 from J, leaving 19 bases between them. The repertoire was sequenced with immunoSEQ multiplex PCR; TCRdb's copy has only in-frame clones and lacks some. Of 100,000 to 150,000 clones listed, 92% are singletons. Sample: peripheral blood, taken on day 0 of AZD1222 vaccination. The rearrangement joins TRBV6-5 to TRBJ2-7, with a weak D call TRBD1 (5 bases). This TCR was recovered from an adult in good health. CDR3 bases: TGTGCCGCCTCAAGGGGCTTCGGTCCCTACGAGCAGTACTTC. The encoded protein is CAASRGFGPYEQYF.